This T cell receptor beta chain was observed in a study of T cells in tumors after PD-1 blockade (dated by TCRdb to about 2019). The study in broad terms: Patients were excluded if they had prior checkpoint blockade, use of systemic immunosuppressants, or recent radiotherapy or other anti-cancer therapy within 4 weeks. Patients were treated with either pembrolizumab 200 mg every 3 weeks or cemiplimab 350 mg every 2 weeks. Ongoing daily vismodegib 150 mg was also given to a subset of patients during anti-PD-1 treatment. On average, tumor samples yielded 20,000 to 30,000 TCR templates (range 554-99,264) and just over 6,000 unique clonotypes, around 20-fold deeper than single-cell TCR sequencing. Paired single-cell RNA and TCR sequencing was performed on site-matched tumors from BCC or SCC patients before and after anti-PD-1 therapy. RECIST version 1.1 was the standard used to evaluate clinical response.

Relative to germline, V is 0 bases shorter and J is 4 bases shorter, with 9 bases between their ends. Reading from cysteine to phenylalanine, the CDR3 counts 15 amino acids. Only the CDR3 DNA is retained, 45 bases long and in frame from the first base. Taken from the germline V gene, the CDR1 and CDR2 loops are KGHDR and SFDVKD. General conclusions and limits of the study: Exhausted CD8+ clones expanded after therapy were found to be mostly novel clonotypes undetected pre-treatment, suggesting clonal replacement rather than reinvigoration of pre-existing clones. The source of novel T cell clones was not identified and could include lymphoid organs or rare unexpanded clones within the tumor or its periphery. Clonal replacement was observed only between pre- and post-treatment samples and not between two pre-treatment samples, a pattern that was regarded as arguing against biopsy timing or location artifacts. Roughly two fifths of tumor TCR clonotypes were found in blood, and some novel exhausted tumor clones appeared in pre-treatment blood, suggesting peripheral recruitment.

With regard to this clone: The antigen this receptor binds is unknown. No base-level quality is on record; no much larger clone is a single base apart.

Per the publication, the time point label means: second of two post-therapy site-matched biopsies two to three months apart. The tumor biopsies were site-matched, meaning the biopsies were taken from the same primary tumor before and after PD-1 blockade. Genomic DNA extracted from tumor biopsies or peripheral blood was used for bulk TCRbeta sequencing, with input ranging from about 616 ng to 6,500 ng. To increase sensitivity for rare clonotypes compared with single-cell TCR sequencing, remaining biopsy material was subjected to bulk TCRbeta sequencing. All patients had histologically proven advanced or metastatic basal or squamous cell carcinoma and were poor candidates for surgical resection. The basal cell carcinoma cohort was made up of approximately twelve patients, and bulk tumor TCR sequencing was performed for 8 or 9 of these patients. Fresh biopsies were taken from the primary tumor site, and part of the biopsy material was kept in RNAlater for exome and bulk TCR sequencing.

The immunoSEQ platform was used for deep TCRbeta sequencing. The paper's data handling went like this. For further analysis, only productive rearrangements were exported from the immunoSEQ Analyzer. Clones with significant expansion or contraction between timepoints were called with a two-sided binomial test at Bonferroni-corrected P below 0.01. Bulk TCRbeta clonotypes were assigned T cell phenotypes by matching to single-cell RNA+TCR-seq clones sharing the same TCRbeta sequence. Clone enrichment in tumor was computed as tumor frequency divided by PBMC frequency from bulk TCR sequencing. GLIPH was used to sort TCRs into specificity groups, which are clusters of distinct TCRs that likely recognize common antigens through shared CDR3 motifs. Drawn from immuneACCESS, this table holds only the in-frame rearrangements with V and J called that TCRdb kept. Clones are partly lost; checked studies trace under half to an unresolved V gene and leave the rest unexplained. For V, J and clone size, that table is used; D and trimming come from the DNA. This sample is represented by 7,500 to 8,500 clones; 62% of them were singletons. 10% to 15% of the sample is held by the ten biggest clonotypes.

This sequence was found in a human donor with basal cell carcinoma. The chain employs TRBV24-1 and TRBJ2-1; a confident D gene designation cannot be given. The input for sequencing was tumor tissue, taken after anti-PD-1 treatment. The base sequence is TGTGCCACCAGTGATTTGGGGCTAGATTACAATGAGCAGTTCTTC. Its translation is CATSDLGLDYNEQFF.